A single sample is the source of the 16 T cell receptor beta chains below, sequenced in a study of regulatory T cells in long-lasting Graves disease. Time point of the sample: newly diagnosed GD, antithyroid drugs for less than 3 months. PBMCs provided the RNA from which the TCR library was made. According to the study, TCR beta libraries were built with iRepertoire HTBI primers and CDR3-region Arm-PCR. TCRdb fed the multiplex PCR reads into MiXCR, producing one record per CDR3 protein. The table lists fewer than 550,000 distinct CDR3 sequences, roughly 16% of them singletons. In addition, the sample was reused for a study of T cells in Graves' hyperthyroidism and ophthalmopathy.

The sequencing used peripheral blood mononuclear cells (PBMCs), collected at new diagnosis, from a patient treated with antithyroid drugs. These receptor sequences come from a woman aged 35-60 years with Graves disease.

This clonotype appeared many times. The V gene is TRBV29-1, the J gene TRBJ1-2, with 7 bases that match TRBD1. With 4 bases clipped from V and 3 bases from J, the junction kept 8 bases outside the gene matches. The CDR3 is 14 residues long. Germline V gene sequence: CDR1 SQVTM, CDR2 ANQGSEA. The CDR3 DNA sequence: TGCAGCGTTGGACCTACGGGACAGTACTATGGCTACACCTTC. Protein sequence: CSVGPTGQYYGYTF. Complete variable domain (other parts from reference TRBV29-1 and TRBJ1-2): SAVISQKPSRDICQRGTSLTIQCQVDSQVTMMFWYRQQPGQSLTLIATANQGSEATYESGFVIDKFPISRPNLTFSTLTVSNMSPEDSSIYLCSVGPTGQYYGYTFGSGTRLTVV.

At least ten counts were recorded for this clonotype. The genes are TRBV7-3 and TRBJ2-5; D might be TRBD2 (6 bases). V was shortened by 8 bases and J by 2 bases, with 15 bases between the two germline ends. This CDR3 spans 14 amino acids. In germline, CDR1 is SGHTA, CDR2 FQGTGA. CDR3 sequence: CASATGLHQETQYF. The CDR3, as DNA: TGTGCCAGCGCGACGGGACTGCATCAAGAGACCCAGTACTTC.

In its sample, this clonotype was seen many times. The chain has TRBV13 and TRBJ2-7; 7 positions match TRBD1. Germline loops: CDR1 PRHDT, CDR2 FYEKMQ (reference sequence). Trimming cost V 5 bases and J 5 bases; bases outside gene matches: 15. The CDR3 totals 16 residues. DNA for the CDR3: TGTGCCAGCAGCGTCTCGACCGGGACAGATAGGCACGAGCAGTACTTC. As protein: CASSVSTGTDRHEQYF.

The rearrangement joins TRBV7-8 to TRBJ1-1, with unresolved D. V was shortened by 3 bases and J by 4 bases, with 6 bases between the two germline ends. The CDR3 sequence is 12 residues long. From germline, CDR1 is SGHVS and CDR2 FQNEAQ. The CDR3 DNA follows: TGTGCCAGCAGCTTTCCTGCCACTGAAGCTTTCTTT. Translated: CASSFPATEAFF.

The chain couples TRBV6-5 to TRBJ1-3; 7 bases align to TRBD1. V shed 0 bases, J shed 2 bases, and the junction held 4 bases outside the gene matches. Germline CDR1 and CDR2: MNHEY and SVGAGI. CDR3 length equals 16 residues. The CDR3 sequence: CASSYSVTGAGNTIYF. The CDR3 bases are TGTGCCAGCAGTTACTCGGTCACAGGGGCTGGAAACACCATATATTTT.

The rearrangement joins TRBV10-2 to TRBJ1-6; the D gene is possibly TRBD1 (6 bases). Germline loops: CDR1 WSHSY, CDR2 SAAADI. With 7 bases removed from V and 4 bases from J, the gap between germline ends came to 26 bases. This CDR3 has 19 residues. CDR3 in amino acids: CASTDEGIRGAGYNSPLHF. CDR3 sequence (DNA): TGCGCCAGCACCGACGAGGGAATCAGGGGCGCAGGATATAATTCACCCCTCCACTTT.

The CDR3 is CASRPGGGPGSPLHF. For the CDR3, the DNA is TGTGCCAGCAGGCCCGGGGGAGGTCCCGGTTCACCCCTCCACTTT. The chain has TRBV12-3 or TRBV12-4 and TRBJ1-6, with a tentative D call TRBD1 (5 bases). The V end was cut by 6 bases, the J end by 9 bases, with 18 bases between. CDR3 size: 15 residues.

At least ten counts were recorded for this clonotype. The V call is TRBV2, the J call TRBJ1-1; the D is unclear. This CDR3 has 14 residues. V gave up 5 bases and J gave up 11 bases, with 21 bases separating them. Germline CDR1 SNHLY, CDR2 FYNNEI. The DNA of the CDR3 is TGTGCCAGCAGTCCTGGTACGGACGCGATATTGGCTTTCTTT. It translates to CASSPGTDAILAFF. The full variable domain, rest sourced from reference TRBV2 and TRBJ1-1, is EPEVTQTPSHQVTQMGQEVILRCVPISNHLYFYWYRQILGQKVEFLVSFYNNEISEKSEIFDDQFSVERPDGSNFTLKIRSTKLEDSAMYFCASSPGTDAILAFFGQGTRLTVV.

The rearrangement joins TRBV3-1 to TRBJ2-7; D ambiguous. The length of the CDR3 is 14 residues. The germline V gene has CDR1 LGHDT and CDR2 YNNKEL (reference sequence). V gave up 2 bases and J gave up 5 bases, with 13 bases separating them. The CDR3 region has the DNA TGTGCCAGCAGCCAATCCGGCCCGGTTGACGAGCAGTACTTC. This gives the protein CASSQSGPVDEQYF.

This chain links TRBV5-1 with TRBJ2-7, with D maybe TRBD2 (6 bases). V was trimmed by 0 bases and J by 5 bases, leaving 12 bases between them. The germline V gene has CDR1 SGHRS and CDR2 YFSETQ. The CDR3 loop spans 14 amino acids. CDR3 DNA: TGCGCCAGCAGCTTGGCCAAGCGGGTGGACGAGCAGTACTTC. It is translated as CASSLAKRVDEQYF.

This clonotype occurred many times. The chain is built from TRBV12-3 or TRBV12-4 and TRBJ1-4, with D possibly TRBD1 on 6 matching bases. The V and J ends lost 10 bases and 8 bases respectively, with 11 bases between them. The CDR3 spans 11 residues. For the CDR3, the DNA is TGTGCCACCCAGGGGAGGGAAAAACTGTTTTTT. This translates into CATQGREKLFF.

Only a few counts were recorded for this clonotype. One junction end disagrees with the germline gene, perhaps due to a read error. This chain uses TRBV18 with TRBJ2-3; D gene unclear. The germline gives CDR1 KGHSH, CDR2 LQKENI. This CDR3 contains 16 residues. CDR3 in DNA: TGTGCCAACTCACCACGCAGAGGTTCTAGCACAGATACGCAGTATTTT. Protein product: CANSPRRGSSTDTQYF. The variable domain in full, with the rest retrieved from reference TRBV18 and TRBJ2-3, is NAGVMQNPRHLVRRRGQEARLRCSPMKGHSHVYWYRQLPEEGLKFMVYLQKENIIDESGMPKERFSAEFPKEGPSILRIQQVVRGDSAAYFCANSPRRGSSTDTQYFGPGTRLTVL.

As concerns this clonotype: An end of the junction does not agree with germline; a read error may underlie this. The chain joins TRBV5-6 to TRBJ2-5; the D gene is possibly TRBD2 (7 bases). The germline V gene has CDR1 SGHDT and CDR2 YYEEEE. This CDR3 has 16 amino acids. The CDR3: CASSLVAWGGQETRYF. The CDR3 DNA sequence: TGTGCCAGCAGCTTGGTGGCTTGGGGGGGCCAGGAGACCCGGTACTTC.

This sequence joins TRBV7-9 and TRBJ2-1; D is possibly TRBD1 (6 bases). Germline CDR1 SEHNR, CDR2 FQNEAQ (reference sequence). The CDR3 is made up of 13 amino acids. Trimming pared 4 bases from V and 11 bases from J, leaving 15 bases between. The CDR3 DNA follows: TGTGCCAGCAGCTCGCCTCTGGACAGACAGCAGTTCTTC. Translation: CASSSPLDRQQFF. Full variable domain (outside the CDR3, taken from reference TRBV7-9 and TRBJ2-1): DTGVSQNPRHKITKRGQNVTFRCDPISEHNRLYWYRQTLGQGPEFLTYFQNEAQLEKSRLLSDRFSAERPKGSFSTLEIQRTEQGDSAMYLCASSSPLDRQQFFGPGTRLTVL.

The table lists this clonotype with many counts. The CDR3 protein is CASSGGTRQPQHF. The CDR3 DNA reads TGTGCCAGCAGTGGGGGGACGCGTCAGCCCCAGCATTTT. The rearrangement joins TRBV12-3 or TRBV12-4 to TRBJ1-5; TRBD1 might be the D (5 bases). Trimming shortened V by 5 bases and J by 6 bases, and 11 bases separated the two germline ends. The CDR3 is 13 amino acids.

A note on this clonotype: This CDR3 is missing its conserved last phenylalanine or tryptophan, likely due to a read error. The rearrangement links TRBV20-1 to TRBJ2-2; D unresolved. This CDR3 is built from 14 residues. Germline V gene data show CDR1 as DFQATT and CDR2 as SNEGSKA (reference sequence). V was pared by 3 bases and J by 7 bases, with 15 bases between. The CDR3 DNA is TGCAGTGCTAGTCGTTCCGAGTGGGGCGGGGAGCTGTTTCTT. Translation: CSASRSEWGGELFL.